This TCR beta chain was profiled in a study of somatic mutations in cytotoxic T cells in rheumatoid arthritis. Study context: Patient blood (about 30 ml EDTA) was collected right after diagnosis, preceding any treatment. Notes on the study in general: Any difference in CD8+ T-cell clonality between patients who had rheumatoid arthritis and healthy controls who were age-matched was not statistically significant.

The data were produced by immunoSEQ multiplex PCR, yet TCRdb's version contains in-frame clones alone and is incomplete. The table shows some 17,000 clones, with roughly four fifths occurring only once. A word on this clone: Its antigen remains unknown.

Flow cytometry served to check the purity of CD4+ and CD8+ cells, which were isolated by positive magnetic bead selection. The CDR3 is 15 amino acids. Germline loops: CDR1 SEHNR, CDR2 FQNEAQ (reference sequence). V dropped 5 bases and J dropped 2; count of bases not matched to a gene: 5. What was sequenced was CD8+ T cells sorted from blood. The genes are TRBV7-9 and TRBJ2-2, with 7 positions matching TRBD1. This receptor was identified in an adult with rheumatoid arthritis. In DNA, the CDR3 is TGTGCCAGCAGCAACCGGGACAGCAACACCGGGGAGCTGTTTTTT. This gives the protein CASSNRDSNTGELFF.